This TCR beta chain was found in a study of blood T cells in healthy people across ages. Findings and limits, study-wide: Across samples, TCR beta diversity tracked strongly with naive T cell percentage.

A word on this clonotype: The antigen is undetermined.

Together with a sample-barcoded 5' primer, a J-beta primer mix was included in a second PCR lasting roughly 6 to 12 cycles. Each CDR3 protein is one row after TCRdb ran MiXCR on the 5' RACE reads. The sample contains hundreds of thousands of distinct CDR3 sequences, approximately 25% of which appear only once. Per-sample yields of isolated PBMCs were at least 6.5 million. CDR1 SGHDT and CDR2 YYEEEE come from the germline V gene. The CDR3 contains 13 residues. V lost 2 bases and J 7 bases, leaving 11 bases between the germline ends. In addition, the sample was reused for a study of T cells of mothers and their children. That work adds: Related mother and child pairs showed slightly greater overlap (not significant) than unrelated pairs did.

The TCR originated in a boy younger than 18 in good health. Sequenced: blood. J is TRBJ2-3 and V is TRBV5-6; unclear D gene. The CDR3 region has the DNA TGTGCCAGCAGCTTCGACTTCTCCTATACGCAGTATTTT. It encodes CASSFDFSYTQYF.